This paragraph reports one TCR beta chain. All enrollees were roughly 18 to 89 years old and from fewer than 25 US areas. These data originate in a study of blood T cell repertoires in COVID-19. The protocol was immunoSEQ multiplex PCR, while the TCRdb copy is restricted to in-frame clones and leaves out a portion. The table includes some 490,000 clones, about nine tenths detected once. From germline, CDR1 is MDHEN and CDR2 SYDVKM. V gave up 8 bases and J gave up 7 bases; unmatched junction bases: 19. The CDR3 length is 17 residues. The chain couples TRBV28 to TRBJ2-1, with 8 bases identical to TRBD2. The TCR sequence derives from a woman aged 60-75 years who had recovered from COVID-19. Sequenced input: PBMCs or T cells enriched from blood (not recorded which). CDR3 region: CASGYGGVAGTVNEQFF. For the CDR3, the DNA is TGTGCCAGCGGGTATGGGGGGGTAGCGGGGACGGTGAATGAGCAGTTCTTC.